One sample yielded the 24 T cell receptor beta chains listed below, sequenced in a study of early T cells in non-severe SARS-CoV-2 infection. TCRdb processed the 5' RACE reads anew with MiXCR; each CDR3 protein has one entry. The data show about 60,000 distinct CDR3 sequences, over 9.5% seen once. The sequenced sample was whole blood. The receptors were sampled from an adult who was a healthcare worker with PCR-confirmed SARS-CoV-2 infection or an uninfected control (not recorded which).

V usage is TRBV9 and J usage is TRBJ2-5; tentative D call: TRBD1 (6 bases). This CDR3 comprises 15 residues. V was clipped by 2 bases and J by 3 bases, with 14 bases between them. Germline V CDR1 and CDR2: SGDLS, YYNGEE. In DNA form, the CDR3 reads TGTGCCAGCAGCGTTTCCGGACAGCGAGAAGAGACCCAGTACTTC. It is translated as CASSVSGQREETQYF. Filled out from reference TRBV9 and TRBJ2-5, the complete variable domain reads DSGVTQTPKHLITATGQRVTLRCSPRSGDLSVYWYQQSLDQGLQFLIQYYNGEERAKGNILERFSAQQFPDLHSELNLSSLELGDSALYFCASSVSGQREETQYFGPGTRLLVL.

The rearrangement uses TRBV5-5 and TRBJ1-5; the match to TRBD1 covers 10 bases. J was trimmed by 5 bases and V by 0 bases; bases with no gene match: 11. Germline CDR1 reads SGHKS; CDR2 reads YYEKEE (reference sequence). There are 18 residues in the CDR3. CDR3 DNA: TGTGCCAGCAGCTTGGAGATTGGGGGACAGGGGAACCATCAGCCCCAGCATTTT. Translated, it gives CASSLEIGGQGNHQPQHF.

The chain links TRBV6-6 to TRBJ2-7; D gene uncertain. The germline V and J ends were trimmed by 9 bases and 3 bases, with 12 bases remaining between them. CDR3 length: 12 amino acids. CDR1 and CDR2 from the germline V gene are MNHNY and SVGAGI (reference sequence). CDR3 region: CASGPDGYEQYF. In nucleotides, the CDR3 is TGTGCCAGTGGCCCGGACGGCTACGAGCAGTACTTC.

This clonotype was seen many times. The genes are TRBV20-1 and TRBJ2-3, with 7 bases aligning to TRBD1. Trimming took 6 bases from V and 9 from J; bases not matched to a gene: 12. The CDR3 runs to 13 residues. Germline V CDR1 and CDR2: DFQATT, SNEGSKA (reference sequence). The CDR3 nucleotides are TGCAGTGCCGAGGCAGGGGGAACATGGACGCAGTATTTT. It is translated as CSAEAGGTWTQYF.

The rearrangement uses TRBV7-3 and TRBJ1-6, with D tentatively TRBD1 (5 bases). With 3 bases removed from V and 10 bases from J, the gap between germline ends came to 10 bases. From germline, CDR1 is SGHTA and CDR2 FQGTGA. The CDR3 length is 13 residues. The chain's CDR3 is CASSFRESSPLHF. CDR3 coding DNA: TGTGCCAGCAGCTTCAGGGAAAGCTCACCCCTCCACTTT.

This sequence joins TRBV9 and TRBJ1-1; no clear D. Per germline, CDR1 SGDLS and CDR2 YYNGEE. The germline V and J ends were trimmed by 0 bases and 4 bases, with 10 bases remaining between them. This CDR3 comprises 14 residues. The CDR3 DNA follows: TGTGCCAGCAGCGTAGGACCGACTTTCACTGAAGCTTTCTTT. Translating it yields CASSVGPTFTEAFF.

This clonotype was observed a few times. V gene TRBV19 combines with J gene TRBJ2-3; D is unresolved. From germline, CDR1 is LNHDA and CDR2 SQIVND (reference sequence). The CDR3 contains 12 residues. Deletions cut 4 bases from V and 3 bases from J, with 5 bases between. CDR3 amino acids: CASSTRTDTQYF. Here the CDR3 DNA reads TGTGCCAGTAGTACCCGAACAGATACGCAGTATTTT.

This clonotype was picked up many times. This chain links TRBV29-1 with TRBJ1-1, with D maybe TRBD1 (6 bases). The V end was cut by 1 base, the J end by 4 bases, with 16 bases between. This CDR3 has 15 amino acids. Germline lookup yields CDR1 SQVTM and CDR2 ANQGSEA. The CDR3 sequence: CSVEGGTSWTTEAFF. The CDR3 nucleotides are TGCAGCGTTGAAGGGGGGACAAGTTGGACCACTGAAGCTTTCTTT.

J is TRBJ2-1 and V is TRBV30, with 8 bases matching TRBD2. V lost 1 base, J lost 7 bases, and 9 bases stayed unmatched. The germline V gene encodes CDR1 GTSNPN and CDR2 SVGIG (reference sequence). The CDR3 length is 15 residues. For the CDR3, the DNA is TGTGCCTGGAGTGATATGGGACTAGTCACGAATGAGCAGTTCTTC. Encoded protein: CAWSDMGLVTNEQFF.

This clonotype was seen just once. Being one base from a much bigger clone, this may be a read error. The CDR3 region has the DNA TGTGCCAGCAGCAGACAGGGGAGCACTGAAGCTTTCTTT. Its translation is CASSRQGSTEAFF. This chain uses TRBV4-2 with TRBJ1-1; 8 bases match TRBD1. This CDR3 is 13 amino acids long. Germline V gene data show CDR1 as LGHNA and CDR2 as YNFKEQ. V dropped 5 bases and J dropped 4; count of bases not matched to a gene: 3.

This clonotype appeared a few times. This sequence joins TRBV7-2 and TRBJ1-4; D not resolved. Germline lookup yields CDR1 SGHTA and CDR2 FQGNSA. V dropped 2 bases and J dropped 8 bases, with 15 bases sitting between them. The CDR3 has 15 amino acids. The CDR3 DNA is TGTGCCAGCAGCTTAATGAGGAACCCAGGAGAAAAACTGTTTTTT. This codes for CASSLMRNPGEKLFF.

This clonotype has a count of ten or more. The chain couples TRBV5-4 to TRBJ2-2; the D call may be TRBD1 or TRBD2 (5 bases each). Per the germline V gene, CDR1 is SGHNT and CDR2 is YYREEE (reference sequence). The CDR3 extends over 17 amino acids. V lost 3 bases and J 2 bases, leaving 17 bases between the germline ends. The chain's CDR3 is CASSSTPGHSNTGELFF. DNA of the CDR3: TGTGCCAGCAGCTCTACCCCGGGGCATTCAAACACCGGGGAGCTGTTTTTT.

In this sample, this clonotype turned up many times. The genes are TRBV7-9 and TRBJ2-5; D remains unclear. The CDR3 has 14 residues. Germline lookup yields CDR1 SEHNR and CDR2 FQNEAQ (reference sequence). V lost 1 base and J lost 0, with 6 bases in between. The CDR3 protein is CASSLGSNQETQYF. The CDR3 coding sequence is TGTGCCAGCAGCTTAGGCTCTAACCAAGAGACCCAGTACTTC.

This chain uses TRBV7-3 with TRBJ2-6; TRBD1 might be the D (5 bases). Germline V CDR1 and CDR2: SGHTA, FQGTGA. Trimming pared 3 bases from V and 2 bases from J, leaving 8 bases between. The CDR3 length is 15 residues. Here the CDR3 DNA reads TGTGCCAGCAGCTTCGGCAGGGCTGGGGCCAACGTCCTGACTTTC. This codes for CASSFGRAGANVLTF. The full variable domain, rest sourced from reference TRBV7-3 and TRBJ2-6, is GAGVSQTPSNKVTEKGKYVELRCDPISGHTALYWYRQSLGQGPEFLIYFQGTGAADDSGLPNDRFFAVRPEGSVSTLKIQRTERGDSAVYLCASSFGRAGANVLTFGAGSRLTVL.

This clonotype was picked up many times. The chain is built from TRBV27 and TRBJ2-1; the match to TRBD1 covers 10 bases. The V and J ends lost 5 bases and 6 bases, in that order; junction bases with no gene match: 4. Looked up from germline, CDR1 is MNHEY and CDR2 is SMNVEV (reference sequence). The CDR3 contains 14 residues. CDR3 protein: CASSPRTGGNEQFF. In DNA form, the CDR3 reads TGTGCCAGCAGTCCCCGGACAGGGGGCAATGAGCAGTTCTTC.

The rearrangement links TRBV7-8 to TRBJ2-1, with 12 bases that match TRBD2. With V trimmed by 5 bases and J by 4 bases, 9 bases remained unmatched. Germline V lookup: CDR1 SGHVS, CDR2 FQNEAQ. The CDR3 is 17 amino acids. CDR3 in amino acids: CASSSGLAGTPYNEQFF. DNA of the CDR3: TGTGCCAGCAGCAGCGGACTAGCGGGGACCCCATACAATGAGCAGTTCTTC.

This clonotype has a handful of counts. V usage is TRBV9 and J usage is TRBJ1-2; TRBD1 matches at 7 bases. There are 14 residues in the CDR3. The germline gives CDR1 SGDLS, CDR2 YYNGEE. Trimming took 4 bases from V and 3 from J; bases not matched to a gene: 6. CDR3 in amino acids: CASSPQGDYYGYTF. CDR3 coding DNA: TGTGCCAGCAGCCCCCAGGGGGATTACTATGGCTACACCTTC.

In its sample, this clonotype was seen many times. The chain carries TRBV4-2 and TRBJ2-5; a weak D match, TRBD2 (6 bases). V was pared by 1 base and J by 2 bases, with 14 bases between. Germline V gives CDR1 LGHNA, CDR2 YNFKEQ. This CDR3 region has 16 residues. The DNA of the CDR3 is TGTGCCAGCAGCCAAGGTATATCTGGGAGGCAAGAGACCCAGTACTTC. Encoded protein: CASSQGISGRQETQYF.

At least ten counts were recorded for this clonotype. V and J are TRBV11-2 and TRBJ2-7; D is uncertain. Germline lookup yields CDR1 SGHAT and CDR2 FQNNGV. The V end was cut by 6 bases, the J end by 4 bases, with 16 bases between. The CDR3 spans 14 residues. CDR3 bases: TGTGCCAGCAGTTTCGCCTTTGTGGGGTACGAGCAGTACTTC. Its protein is CASSFAFVGYEQYF.

This clonotype was seen many times. This rearrangement joins TRBV15 to TRBJ2-7; TRBD1 is a possible D gene (6 bases). V lost 4 bases and J 0 bases, leaving 7 bases between the germline ends. From germline, CDR1 is LNHNV and CDR2 YYDKDF (reference sequence). The CDR3 is made up of 13 amino acids. The CDR3 loop reads CATSMGASYEQYF. CDR3 DNA sequence: TGTGCCACCAGCATGGGGGCCTCCTACGAGCAGTACTTC.

In this sample, this clonotype turned up a few times. J is TRBJ2-1 and V is TRBV7-2; possible D gene TRBD2, 5 bases. The germline gives CDR1 SGHTA, CDR2 FQGNSA. V shed 2 bases and J shed 4 bases, with 12 bases lying between them. There are 15 residues in the CDR3. The CDR3 region is CASSLRSGVYNEQFF. DNA of the CDR3: TGTGCCAGCAGCTTACGGAGCGGAGTTTACAATGAGCAGTTCTTC. The full variable domain, completed using reference TRBV7-2 and TRBJ2-1, is GAGVSQSPSNKVTEKGKDVELRCDPISGHTALYWYRQSLGQGLEFLIYFQGNSAPDKSGLPSDRFSAERTGGSVSTLTIQRTQQEDSAVYLCASSLRSGVYNEQFFGPGTRLTVL.

J is TRBJ1-1 and V is TRBV5-1; 9 bases align to TRBD1. Germline lookup yields CDR1 SGHRS and CDR2 YFSETQ. The CDR3 contains 16 residues. Trimming took 3 bases from V and 5 from J; bases not matched to a gene: 11. DNA of the CDR3: TGCGCCAGCAGCTACGAGACAGGGGGTGATAATACTGAAGCTTTCTTT. Protein sequence: CASSYETGGDNTEAFF.

This clonotype was counted a few times. The J gene is TRBJ1-2, the V gene TRBV7-6, with 8 bases lining up with TRBD1. This CDR3 has 15 amino acids. Germline V lookup: CDR1 SGHVS, CDR2 FNYEAQ. The V gene end was trimmed by 5 bases and the J gene end by 2 bases; junction bases not matched to a gene: 7. DNA of the CDR3: TGTGCCAGCAGCCCACGAACAGGGGGAAACTATGGCTACACCTTC. Translation gives CASSPRTGGNYGYTF.

This clonotype was counted at least ten times. V is TRBV4-1 and J is TRBJ1-2; D is unresolved. V was pared by 0 bases and J by 4 bases, with 9 bases between. Germline lookup yields CDR1 MGHRA and CDR2 YSYEKL. The CDR3 length is 14 residues. The CDR3 nucleotides are TGCGCCAGCAGCCAAGACTACCTGCCCTATGGCTACACCTTC. It specifies CASSQDYLPYGYTF.